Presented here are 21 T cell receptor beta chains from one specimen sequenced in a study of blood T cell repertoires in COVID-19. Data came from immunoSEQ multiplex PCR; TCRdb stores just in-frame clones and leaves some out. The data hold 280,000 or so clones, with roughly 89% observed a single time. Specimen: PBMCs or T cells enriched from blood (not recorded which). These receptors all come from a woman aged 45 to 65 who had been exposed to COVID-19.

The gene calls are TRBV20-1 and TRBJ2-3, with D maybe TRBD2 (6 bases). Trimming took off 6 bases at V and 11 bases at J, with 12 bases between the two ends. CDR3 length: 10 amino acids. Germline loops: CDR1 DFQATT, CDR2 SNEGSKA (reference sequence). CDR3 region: CSAAGTWQYF. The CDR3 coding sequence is TGCAGTGCCGCCGGGACTTGGCAGTATTTT.

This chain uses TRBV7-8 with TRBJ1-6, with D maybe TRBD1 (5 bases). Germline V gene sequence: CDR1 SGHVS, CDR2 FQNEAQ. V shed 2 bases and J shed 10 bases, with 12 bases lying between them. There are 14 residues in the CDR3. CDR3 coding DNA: TGTGCCAGCAGCTTACTGGGGGAGGAATCACCCCTCCACTTT. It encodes CASSLLGEESPLHF.

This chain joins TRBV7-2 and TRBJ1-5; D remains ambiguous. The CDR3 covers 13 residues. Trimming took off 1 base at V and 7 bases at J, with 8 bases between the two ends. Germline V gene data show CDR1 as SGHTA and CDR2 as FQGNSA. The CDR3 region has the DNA TGTGCCAGCAGCTTAGTGGTAGAACAGCCCCAGCATTTT. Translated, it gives CASSLVVEQPQHF.

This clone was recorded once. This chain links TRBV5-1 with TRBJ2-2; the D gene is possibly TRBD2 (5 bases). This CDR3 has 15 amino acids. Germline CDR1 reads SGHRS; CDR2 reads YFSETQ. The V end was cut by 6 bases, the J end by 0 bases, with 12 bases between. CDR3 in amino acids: CASTGSGTNTGELFF. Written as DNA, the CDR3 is TGCGCCAGCACGGGGTCGGGGACGAACACCGGGGAGCTGTTTTTT.

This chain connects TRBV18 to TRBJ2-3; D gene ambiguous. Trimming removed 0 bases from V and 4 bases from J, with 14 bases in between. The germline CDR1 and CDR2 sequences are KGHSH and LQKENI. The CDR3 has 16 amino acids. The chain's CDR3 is CASSPPFGSHADTQYF. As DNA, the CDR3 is TGTGCCAGCTCACCACCATTCGGGTCCCATGCAGATACGCAGTATTTT.

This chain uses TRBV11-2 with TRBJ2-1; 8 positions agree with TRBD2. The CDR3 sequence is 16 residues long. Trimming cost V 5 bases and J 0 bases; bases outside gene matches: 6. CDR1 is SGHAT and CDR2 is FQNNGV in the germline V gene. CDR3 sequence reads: CASSLLAAVSYNEQFF. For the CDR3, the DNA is TGTGCCAGCAGCCTACTAGCGGCCGTCTCCTACAATGAGCAGTTCTTC.

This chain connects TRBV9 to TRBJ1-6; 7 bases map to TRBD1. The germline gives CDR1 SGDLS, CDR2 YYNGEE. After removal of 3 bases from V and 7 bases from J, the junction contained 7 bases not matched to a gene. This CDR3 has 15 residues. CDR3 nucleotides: TGTGCCAGCAGCGCCACAGGGGCTGGAAATTCACCCCTCCACTTT. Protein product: CASSATGAGNSPLHF.

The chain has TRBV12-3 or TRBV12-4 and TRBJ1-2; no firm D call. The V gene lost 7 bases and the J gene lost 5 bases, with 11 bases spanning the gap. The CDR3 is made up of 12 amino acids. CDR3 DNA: TGTGCCAGCACTACAGACGAGTATGGCTACACCTTC. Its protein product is CASTTDEYGYTF.

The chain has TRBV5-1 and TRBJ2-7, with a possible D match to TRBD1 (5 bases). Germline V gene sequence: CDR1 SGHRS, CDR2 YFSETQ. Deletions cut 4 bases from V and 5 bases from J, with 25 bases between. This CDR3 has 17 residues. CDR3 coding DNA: TGCGCCAGCAGCGACCCCCAGACGCAGGGTGCCCCGGACGAGCAGTACTTC. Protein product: CASSDPQTQGAPDEQYF.

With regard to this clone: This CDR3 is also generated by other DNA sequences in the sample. Here the CDR3 reads CASSLGDRNTEAFF. CDR3 sequence (DNA): TGCGCCAGCAGCTTGGGCGATCGGAACACTGAAGCTTTCTTT. The chain carries TRBV5-1 and TRBJ1-1; D is ambiguous. From germline, CDR1 is SGHRS and CDR2 YFSETQ. Trimming shortened V by 0 bases and J by 1 base, and 7 bases separated the two germline ends. CDR3 size: 14 residues.

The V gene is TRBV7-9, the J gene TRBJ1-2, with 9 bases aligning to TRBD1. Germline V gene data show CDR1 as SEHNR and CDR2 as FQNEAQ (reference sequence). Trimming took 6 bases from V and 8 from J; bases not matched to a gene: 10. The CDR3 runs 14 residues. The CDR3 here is CASSTDGTGRGYTF. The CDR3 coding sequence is TGTGCCAGCAGTACCGATGGGACAGGGCGAGGCTACACCTTC.

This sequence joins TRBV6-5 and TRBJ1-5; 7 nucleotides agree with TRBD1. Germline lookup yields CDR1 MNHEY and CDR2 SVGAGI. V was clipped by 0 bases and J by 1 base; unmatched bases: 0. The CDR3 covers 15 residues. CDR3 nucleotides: TGTGCCAGCAGTTACTCGGGACAGAGCAATCAGCCCCAGCATTTT. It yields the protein CASSYSGQSNQPQHF.

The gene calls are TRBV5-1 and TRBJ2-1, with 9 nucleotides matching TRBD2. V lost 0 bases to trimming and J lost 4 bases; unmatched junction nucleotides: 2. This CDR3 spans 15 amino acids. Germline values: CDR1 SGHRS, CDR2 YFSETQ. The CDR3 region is CASSLVAGGYNEQFF. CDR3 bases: TGCGCCAGCAGCTTGGTGGCGGGGGGGTACAATGAGCAGTTCTTC.

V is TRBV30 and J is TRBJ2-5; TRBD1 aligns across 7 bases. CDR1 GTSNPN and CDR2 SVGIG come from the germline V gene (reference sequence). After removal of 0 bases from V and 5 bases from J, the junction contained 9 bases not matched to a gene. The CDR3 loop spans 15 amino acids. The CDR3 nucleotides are TGTGCCTGGAGTGTACGGACCTTCAGGGGGGAGACCCAGTACTTC. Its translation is CAWSVRTFRGETQYF.

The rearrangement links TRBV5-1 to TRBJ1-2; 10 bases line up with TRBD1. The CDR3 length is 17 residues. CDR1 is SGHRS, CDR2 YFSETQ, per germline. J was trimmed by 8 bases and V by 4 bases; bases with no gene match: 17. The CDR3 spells CASSRSPGQGSVWGYTF. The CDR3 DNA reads TGCGCCAGCAGCAGGTCTCCGGGACAGGGGTCCGTTTGGGGCTACACCTTC.

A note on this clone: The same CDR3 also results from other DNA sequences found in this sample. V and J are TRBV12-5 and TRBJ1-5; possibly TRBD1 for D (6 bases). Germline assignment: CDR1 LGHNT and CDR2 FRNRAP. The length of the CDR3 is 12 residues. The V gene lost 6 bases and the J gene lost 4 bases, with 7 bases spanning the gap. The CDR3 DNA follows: TGTGCTAGTGGCACAGGGAATCAGCCCCAGCATTTT. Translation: CASGTGNQPQHF.

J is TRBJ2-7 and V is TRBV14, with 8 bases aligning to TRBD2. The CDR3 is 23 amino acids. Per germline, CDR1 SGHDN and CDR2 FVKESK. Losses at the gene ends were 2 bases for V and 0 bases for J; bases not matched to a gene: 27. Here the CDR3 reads CASSQSRGGGTHKTYPSSYEQYF. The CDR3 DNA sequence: TGTGCCAGCAGCCAATCAAGGGGCGGGGGGACCCACAAGACCTACCCCAGCTCCTACGAGCAGTACTTC.

CDR3 in amino acids: CASSYGGQGASEQYF. The CDR3 region has the DNA TGTGCCAGCAGCTACGGGGGGCAGGGGGCTAGCGAGCAGTACTTC. The chain has TRBV9 and TRBJ2-7, with D tentatively TRBD1 (8 bases). Trimming shortened V by 4 bases and J by 6 bases, and 20 bases separated the two germline ends. The germline V gene encodes CDR1 SGDLS and CDR2 YYNGEE. This CDR3 is built from 15 residues.

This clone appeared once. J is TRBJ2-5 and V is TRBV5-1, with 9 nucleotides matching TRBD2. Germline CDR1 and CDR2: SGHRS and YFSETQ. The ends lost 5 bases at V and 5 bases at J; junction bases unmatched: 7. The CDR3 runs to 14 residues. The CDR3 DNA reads TGCGCCAGCAGTTCCGGGACTAGCCATGAGACCCAGTACTTC. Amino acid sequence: CASSSGTSHETQYF.

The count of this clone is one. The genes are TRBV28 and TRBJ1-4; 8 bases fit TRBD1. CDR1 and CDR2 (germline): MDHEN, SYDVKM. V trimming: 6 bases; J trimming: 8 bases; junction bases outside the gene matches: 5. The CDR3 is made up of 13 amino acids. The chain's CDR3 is CASRGQEGEKLFF. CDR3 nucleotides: TGTGCCAGCAGGGGACAGGAGGGGGAAAAACTGTTTTTT.

The CDR3 region has the DNA TGTGCCAGCACGGACAGGGGGCGATCTAGCGGCTACACCTTC. Translated: CASTDRGRSSGYTF. This chain links TRBV5-6 with TRBJ1-2, with 11 bases lining up with TRBD1. The CDR3 spans 14 residues. Germline values: CDR1 SGHDT, CDR2 YYEEEE. With V trimmed by 6 bases and J by 8 bases, 9 bases remained unmatched.